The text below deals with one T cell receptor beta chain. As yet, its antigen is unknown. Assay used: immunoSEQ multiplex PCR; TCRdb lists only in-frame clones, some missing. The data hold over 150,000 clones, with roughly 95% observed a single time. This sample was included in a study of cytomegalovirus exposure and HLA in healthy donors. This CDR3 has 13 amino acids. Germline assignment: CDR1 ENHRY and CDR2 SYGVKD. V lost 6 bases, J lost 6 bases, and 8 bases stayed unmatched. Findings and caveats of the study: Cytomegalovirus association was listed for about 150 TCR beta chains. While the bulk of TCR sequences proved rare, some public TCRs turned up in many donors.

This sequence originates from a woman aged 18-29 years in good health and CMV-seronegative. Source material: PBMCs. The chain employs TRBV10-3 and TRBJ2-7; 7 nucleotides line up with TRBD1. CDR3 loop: CAISRDREGEQYF. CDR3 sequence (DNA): TGTGCCATCAGCCGAGACAGGGAAGGCGAGCAGTACTTC.